This T cell receptor (beta chain) stems from a study of beta chain features in type 1 diabetes. Every isolated RNA sample was fully reverse transcribed, so sequencing captured expressed TCRB transcripts. Profiled with immunoSEQ multiplex PCR; TCRdb holds only in-frame clones, not every one. The sample holds 52,000 or so clones, 50% to 55% seen once. This clone was detected a few times. What it binds is unknown. Study-wide results and limits: Within each of all four CD4+ subsets, Type 1 diabetes patients had TCRB CDR3s that were moderately but significantly shorter. Type 1 diabetes patients had VDJ junctions that carried fewer insertions and more deletions.

In total, each donor contributed a single heparinised blood draw that averaged around 100 mL. This TCR was recovered from a middle-aged woman with type 1 diabetes. The sample comprised Tregs from blood.

The CDR3 sequence is CASRSGGGQEKLFF. CDR3 nucleotides: TGCGCCAGCAGATCAGGGGGCGGCCAAGAAAAACTGTTTTTT. This sequence joins TRBV5-1 and TRBJ1-4; 8 bases map to TRBD1. CDR3 length equals 14 residues. CDR1 SGHRS and CDR2 YFSETQ come from the germline V gene. The ends lost 5 bases at V and 8 bases at J; junction bases unmatched: 8. Variable domain in full (rest from reference TRBV5-1 and TRBJ1-4): KAGVTQTPRYLIKTRGQQVTLSCSPISGHRSVSWYQQTPGQGLQFLFEYFSETQRNKGNFPGRFSGRQFSNSRSEMNVSTLELGDSALYLCASRSGGGQEKLFFGSGTQLSVL.